The 8 T cell receptor beta chains reported below all come from one sample, sequenced in a study of T-cell reconstitution after alpha-beta-depleted transplantation in children. Using unique molecular identifiers, the investigators prepared the TCRbeta library. TCRdb itself ran the PCR reads through MiXCR, one entry per CDR3 protein. In the table there are 400,000 to 550,000 distinct CDR3 sequences, over 9.5% of which are singletons. The sequenced sample was PBMCs, obtained before TCRalphabeta/CD19-depleted stem cell transplant. The receptors were gathered from a child younger than 10 with inherited bone marrow failure, due to receive a stem cell transplant.

V is TRBV27 and J is TRBJ1-2; TRBD1 aligns across 10 bases. CDR3 length: 17 amino acids. Germline V CDR1 and CDR2: MNHEY, SMNVEV (reference sequence). The V and J ends lost 5 bases and 3 bases, in that order; junction bases with no gene match: 12. This chain's CDR3 is CASSPAPGQGPDYGYTF. The DNA of the CDR3 is TGTGCCAGCAGTCCCGCCCCGGGACAGGGGCCGGACTATGGCTACACCTTC.

The CDR3 DNA reads TGCAGCGCCGAGGGGGGGAGGAATGAGCAGTTCTTC. Protein sequence: CSAEGGRNEQFF. This chain uses TRBV29-1 with TRBJ2-1; tentatively, D is TRBD2 (7 bases). The germline V gene encodes CDR1 SQVTM and CDR2 ANQGSEA. V was cut by 7 bases and J by 7 bases, with 14 bases left in between. CDR3 length: 12 amino acids.

As concerns this clonotype: A much larger clone sits a single nucleotide away, making a read error possible. The chain carries TRBV9 and TRBJ2-1, with a weak D call TRBD2 (5 bases). CDR1 is SGDLS and CDR2 is YYNGEE in the germline V gene. The V gene lost 0 bases and the J gene lost 13 bases, with 11 bases spanning the gap. The CDR3 consists of 12 residues. In DNA form, the CDR3 reads TGTGCCAGCAGCGTAGCTAGCAGCGACCAGTTCTTC. Amino acid sequence: CASSVASSDQFF.

In this sample, this clonotype turned up many times. The rearrangement uses TRBV27 and TRBJ2-2, with 7 bases identical to TRBD2. The CDR3 totals 16 residues. V dropped 0 bases and J dropped 3; count of bases not matched to a gene: 4. Per germline, CDR1 MNHEY and CDR2 SMNVEV (reference sequence). The CDR3 DNA reads TGTGCCAGCAGTTTATCGGGGGGGACTTACACCGGGGAGCTGTTTTTT. Protein product: CASSLSGGTYTGELFF.

This clonotype was counted a few times. The chain combines TRBV5-5 with TRBJ2-1; D is perhaps TRBD2 (6 bases). Germline V gives CDR1 SGHKS, CDR2 YYEKEE (reference sequence). Between the trimmed V and J ends, which lost 3 bases and 8 bases, there was a span of 12 bases. CDR3 length equals 13 residues. In nucleotides, the CDR3 is TGTGCCAGCAGCTCGGGACTCCTTCATGAGCAGTTCTTC. Residues: CASSSGLLHEQFF.

This clonotype was seen only a few times. The chain uses TRBV20-1 and TRBJ1-2; TRBD1 agrees at 7 bases. V was pared by 2 bases and J by 3 bases, with 3 bases of the junction left unmatched. The CDR3 has 13 residues. Germline lookup yields CDR1 DFQATT and CDR2 SNEGSKA (reference sequence). CDR3 sequence: CSARRGLDYGYTF. In DNA form, the CDR3 reads TGCAGTGCTAGAAGGGGGCTGGACTATGGCTACACCTTC.

V is TRBV5-1 and J is TRBJ1-2; D unresolved. The CDR3 extends over 13 amino acids. The V end was cut by 0 bases, the J end by 5 bases, with 8 bases between. Germline V gene data show CDR1 as SGHRS and CDR2 as YFSETQ. In DNA, the CDR3 is TGCGCCAGCAGCTTGGACGAGATTTATGGCTACACCTTC. This translates into CASSLDEIYGYTF.

This clonotype came up many times. This chain links TRBV27 with TRBJ1-1; D ambiguous. The V end was cut by 1 base, the J end by 0 bases, with 15 bases between. CDR3 length equals 17 residues. Germline V gene sequence: CDR1 MNHEY, CDR2 SMNVEV (reference sequence). The CDR3 protein is CASSLYFRSEMNTEAFF. The CDR3 DNA is TGTGCCAGCAGTTTATACTTCCGGTCCGAGATGAACACTGAAGCTTTCTTT.